These 27 T cell receptor beta chains share one sample of origin, sequenced in a study of low-dose radiotherapy and immunotherapy resistance in tumors. Alpha- and beta-chain coverage of first-strand cDNA came from TRAV- and TRBV-specific primers. A roughly 20-cycle PCR with a constant-region primer and V-primer adapter amplified TCRs. Each CDR3 protein gets one entry after TCRdb re-called the reads with MiXCR. The sample has 55,000 to 70,000 distinct CDR3 sequences; approximately 25% are singletons. Time point meaning: before trial treatment. The sample in question was PBMCs, obtained before treatment. These receptors all come from a male donor with prostate cancer.

This clonotype was observed many times. This rearrangement joins TRBV27 to TRBJ2-5, with TRBD2 matching 11 bases. The V gene's germline CDR1 is MNHEY and CDR2 SMNVEV (reference sequence). The V segment lost 6 bases and the J segment 5 bases; nucleotides outside the gene matches: 11. The CDR3 is 16 amino acids. As DNA, the CDR3 is TGTGCCAGCAGCCCTGAGACTAGCGGGACGCGGGAGACCCAGTACTTC. It yields the protein CASSPETSGTRETQYF.

The chain carries TRBV11-3 and TRBJ2-1; 8 bases map to TRBD1. V lost 6 bases, J lost 8 bases, and 6 bases stayed unmatched. The CDR3 totals 13 residues. Germline values: CDR1 SGHNT, CDR2 YENEEA. CDR3 sequence reads: CASSRQGLDEQFF. The CDR3 DNA sequence: TGTGCCAGCAGTCGACAGGGGCTCGATGAGCAGTTCTTC.

The table lists this clonotype with many counts. J is TRBJ2-7 and V is TRBV29-1, with D tentatively TRBD1 or TRBD2 (6 bases each). Deletions cut 5 bases from V and 0 bases from J, with 23 bases between. This CDR3 is built from 17 residues. Germline assignment: CDR1 SQVTM and CDR2 ANQGSEA. The CDR3 DNA reads as TGCAGCGTTTCGGGGGTGAGGTCGGGGGCAGCCTCCTACGAGCAGTACTTC. It translates to CSVSGVRSGAASYEQYF.

In its sample, this clonotype was seen many times. This sequence joins TRBV11-2 and TRBJ2-2; 7 nucleotides line up with TRBD2. Germline values: CDR1 SGHAT, CDR2 FQNNGV. The CDR3 is made up of 13 amino acids. V gave up 5 bases and J gave up 7 bases; unmatched junction bases: 4. The CDR3 spells CASSARGDGELFF. Written as DNA, the CDR3 is TGTGCCAGCAGCGCACGGGGGGACGGGGAGCTGTTTTTT.

This clonotype was observed at least ten times. The gene calls are TRBV19 and TRBJ2-7, with 9 bases aligning to TRBD1. With V trimmed by 5 bases and J by 5 bases, 4 bases remained unmatched. The CDR3 runs to 13 residues. The germline gives CDR1 LNHDA, CDR2 SQIVND (reference sequence). The CDR3 DNA reads TGTGCCAGTAGTGGACAGGGGTGGGACGAGCAGTACTTC. Its translation: CASSGQGWDEQYF.

This clonotype was found many times. The rearrangement links TRBV7-8 to TRBJ2-2; D gene ambiguous. Germline loops: CDR1 SGHVS, CDR2 FQNEAQ. Trimming took 5 bases from V and 5 from J, leaving 9 bases between them. This CDR3 is built from 13 residues. The CDR3 sequence is CASSPVRTGELFF. DNA for the CDR3: TGTGCCAGCAGCCCCGTCAGGACCGGGGAGCTGTTTTTT.

Details on this clonotype: A much larger clone differs from this one at a single base, so this may be a read error. Since the CDR3 does not end with the conserved phenylalanine or tryptophan, this likely comes from a read error. DNA for the CDR3: TGTGCCAGCAGCTTAATCGAAGAGCAGTACTAC. It translates to CASSLIEEQYY. The chain combines TRBV7-9 with TRBJ2-7; no reliable D call. CDR3 length: 11 residues. Germline CDR1 and CDR2: SEHNR and FQNEAQ (reference sequence). V lost 2 bases, J lost 7 bases, and 6 bases lay in between.

This clonotype was observed at least ten times. V and J are TRBV29-1 and TRBJ1-5, with D perhaps matching TRBD1 (5 bases). Trimming cost V 6 bases and J 0 bases, with 12 bases left between them. The length of the CDR3 is 14 residues. Germline CDR1 and CDR2: SQVTM and ANQGSEA. The CDR3 loop reads CSVGTSYSNQPQHF. CDR3 nucleotides: TGCAGCGTGGGGACCAGCTATAGCAATCAGCCCCAGCATTTT. The full variable domain, its missing parts supplied by reference TRBV29-1 and TRBJ1-5, is SAVISQKPSRDICQRGTSLTIQCQVDSQVTMMFWYRQQPGQSLTLIATANQGSEATYESGFVIDKFPISRPNLTFSTLTVSNMSPEDSSIYLCSVGTSYSNQPQHFGDGTRLSIL.

This clonotype was counted ten times or more. The rearrangement links TRBV20-1 to TRBJ2-2, with D unclear. The CDR3 has 14 residues. Germline-derived CDR1 and CDR2 are DFQATT and SNEGSKA (reference sequence). V dropped 3 bases and J dropped 1 base, with 9 bases sitting between them. The CDR3 region has the DNA TGCAGTGCTAGGTCCCCTATGAACACCGGGGAGCTGTTTTTT. Translated: CSARSPMNTGELFF.

This clonotype was observed many times. The V call is TRBV5-5, the J call TRBJ1-1, with unresolved D. Germline CDR1 and CDR2: SGHKS and YYEKEE (reference sequence). The germline V and J ends were trimmed by 8 bases and 1 base, with 18 bases remaining between them. The CDR3 runs to 15 residues. CDR3 residues: CASSLGPDSNTEAFF. For the CDR3, the DNA is TGTGCCAGTAGCCTTGGCCCTGATTCGAACACTGAAGCTTTCTTT.

This clonotype showed up many times. The chain couples TRBV2 to TRBJ2-3, with D perhaps TRBD1 (5 bases). The germline V gene has CDR1 SNHLY and CDR2 FYNNEI. The CDR3 is made up of 14 amino acids. Trimming cost V 6 bases and J 1 base, with 11 bases left between them. The CDR3 bases are TGTGCCAGCAGCCAGGGCGCGCGCACAGATACGCAGTATTTT. Translating gives CASSQGARTDTQYF.

This chain uses TRBV12-3 or TRBV12-4 with TRBJ1-5; no definite D call. The V end was cut by 3 bases, the J end by 3 bases, with 9 bases between. CDR3 size: 14 residues. The CDR3 DNA reads TGTGCCAGCAGTTTCGGGAGCCCCAATCAGCCCCAGCATTTT. This codes for CASSFGSPNQPQHF.

This clonotype was observed at least ten times. The CDR3 is CASSLETGRRGTEAFF. Here the CDR3 DNA reads TGTGCCAGCAGTCTCGAAACAGGGCGGAGGGGCACTGAAGCTTTCTTT. This chain connects TRBV27 to TRBJ1-1, with a possible D match to TRBD1 (6 bases). V lost 5 bases, J lost 4 bases, and 20 bases lay in between. CDR3 length: 16 residues. Germline-derived CDR1 and CDR2 are MNHEY and SMNVEV (reference sequence).

This clonotype was recorded at least ten times. The genes are TRBV20-1 and TRBJ2-5, with 7 bases matching TRBD1. CDR1 is DFQATT, CDR2 SNEGSKA, per germline (reference sequence). The CDR3 sequence is 13 residues long. Germline trimming cut 6 bases from V and 3 bases from J; bases unmatched to any gene: 7. The CDR3 here is CSAPHTGEETQYF. The DNA for the CDR3 is TGCAGTGCCCCCCACACAGGGGAAGAGACCCAGTACTTC.

CDR3 nucleotide sequence: TGTGCCAGCACGATCAGGGACAGACAAGAGACCCAGTACTTC. Amino acids: CASTIRDRQETQYF. This chain links TRBV12-3 or TRBV12-4 with TRBJ2-5; the match to TRBD1 covers 7 bases. This CDR3 has 14 residues. Germline trimming cut 7 bases from V and 2 bases from J; bases unmatched to any gene: 7.

By sample fraction, this clonotype is medium-sized (0.01 to 0.1%). This chain joins TRBV12-3 or TRBV12-4 and TRBJ2-3; possible D gene TRBD2, 5 bases. Between the trimmed V and J ends, which lost 5 bases and 0 bases, there was a span of 18 bases. The CDR3 sequence is 17 residues long. The CDR3 nucleotides read TGTGCCAGCAGTCTCGTTATGGACTCCGCTAGCACAGATACGCAGTATTTT. Amino acids: CASSLVMDSASTDTQYF.

The rearrangement uses TRBV28 and TRBJ1-5; D not resolved. The CDR3 extends over 15 amino acids. V lost 4 bases and J 0 bases, leaving 10 bases between the germline ends. Germline assignment: CDR1 MDHEN and CDR2 SYDVKM. DNA of the CDR3: TGTGCCAGCAGTTCTAGGACGTCTAGCAATCAGCCCCAGCATTTT. Translating gives CASSSRTSSNQPQHF.

This clonotype occurred many times. This chain links TRBV6-6 with TRBJ2-4; 8 bases line up with TRBD2. The V and J ends lost 5 bases and 6 bases, in that order; junction bases with no gene match: 9. The CDR3 runs 15 residues. Germline CDR1 is MNHNY and CDR2 is SVGAGI (reference sequence). The CDR3 DNA reads TGTGCCAGCAGTCCCCCCGGGAGGGTCGGAAACATTCAGTACTTC. It encodes CASSPPGRVGNIQYF.

The sample holds many counts of this clonotype. V gene TRBV27 combines with J gene TRBJ2-7; maybe TRBD1 (6 bases). Germline assignment: CDR1 MNHEY and CDR2 SMNVEV (reference sequence). V was cut by 3 bases and J by 0 bases, with 9 bases left in between. The CDR3 covers 14 residues. The CDR3 coding sequence is TGTGCCAGCAGTTTTAGGGGGAGCTCCTACGAGCAGTACTTC. Translating it yields CASSFRGSSYEQYF.

This chain joins TRBV20-1 and TRBJ1-5; 7 bases align to TRBD1. Germline-derived CDR1 and CDR2 are DFQATT and SNEGSKA (reference sequence). V shed 7 bases, J shed 5 bases, and the junction held 8 bases outside the gene matches. The CDR3 is 13 amino acids. For the CDR3, the DNA is TGCAGTGTCAGGGGGGGGGTGGATCAGCCCCAGCATTTT. This gives the protein CSVRGGVDQPQHF.

This clonotype was seen a few times. This chain links TRBV19 with TRBJ2-5; TRBD2 aligns across 14 bases. The J segment lost 5 bases and the V segment lost 7 bases, leaving 6 bases of the junction unmatched. The CDR3 totals 15 residues. Germline values: CDR1 LNHDA, CDR2 SQIVND (reference sequence). DNA of the CDR3: TGTGCCAGTAAACCGGGACTAGCGGGGGCTGAGACCCAGTACTTC. This translates into CASKPGLAGAETQYF.

This clonotype was detected ten times or more. This chain connects TRBV20-1 to TRBJ2-2; 8 bases fit TRBD2. The trim removed 4 bases at V and 5 bases at J, leaving 9 bases unmatched. The CDR3 loop spans 15 amino acids. Germline V lookup: CDR1 DFQATT, CDR2 SNEGSKA (reference sequence). CDR3 amino acids: CSAIGGGLGTGELFF. In DNA form, the CDR3 reads TGCAGTGCTATCGGGGGGGGATTAGGGACCGGGGAGCTGTTTTTT.

This clonotype was recorded a few times. The chain uses TRBV12-3 or TRBV12-4 and TRBJ2-5, with unresolved D. This CDR3 is built from 16 residues. The V and J ends lost 3 bases and 2 bases respectively, with 16 bases between them. The CDR3 bases are TGTGCCAGCAGTTTTCAGGCAGTTCCGGTACAAGAGACCCAGTACTTC. Protein product: CASSFQAVPVQETQYF.

At least ten counts were recorded for this clonotype. The chain carries TRBV10-2 and TRBJ1-5; 7 bases agree with TRBD1. The germline CDR1 and CDR2 sequences are WSHSY and SAAADI. The CDR3 totals 14 residues. V gave up 7 bases and J gave up 4 bases; unmatched junction bases: 7. The CDR3 DNA reads as TGCGCCAGCAAACAGGACAGGTCGAATCAGCCCCAGCATTTT. This codes for CASKQDRSNQPQHF.

This clonotype was counted many times. This chain uses TRBV19 with TRBJ1-1; possibly TRBD1 for D (6 bases). Deletions cut 2 bases from V and 1 base from J, with 14 bases between. From germline, CDR1 is LNHDA and CDR2 SQIVND (reference sequence). This CDR3 has 16 residues. The CDR3 region has the DNA TGTGCCAGTAGTATAATCAGGGGAGAGGAGAACACTGAAGCTTTCTTT. Encoded protein: CASSIIRGEENTEAFF.

This clonotype was observed at least ten times. The rearrangement uses TRBV5-4 and TRBJ2-5; 9 positions agree with TRBD1. CDR3 size: 13 residues. CDR1 is SGHNT, CDR2 YYREEE, per germline (reference sequence). V lost 6 bases and J lost 5; bases outside the gene matches: 5. CDR3 in amino acids: CASKDRGGETQYF. Here the CDR3 DNA reads TGTGCCAGCAAGGACAGGGGTGGGGAGACCCAGTACTTC. Full variable domain (remainder filled in from reference TRBV5-4 and TRBJ2-5): ETGVTQSPTHLIKTRGQQVTLRCSSQSGHNTVSWYQQALGQGPQFIFQYYREEENGRGNFPPRFSGLQFPNYSSELNVNALELDDSALYLCASKDRGGETQYFGPGTRLLVL.

This clonotype was recorded many times. This chain joins TRBV29-1 and TRBJ1-5; tentative D call: TRBD1 (6 bases). This CDR3 comprises 12 residues. Trimming pared 6 bases from V and 3 bases from J, leaving 9 bases between. Germline assignment: CDR1 SQVTM and CDR2 ANQGSEA. The CDR3 DNA follows: TGCAGCGTGACAGGACCCAATCAGCCCCAGCATTTT. Protein product: CSVTGPNQPQHF.